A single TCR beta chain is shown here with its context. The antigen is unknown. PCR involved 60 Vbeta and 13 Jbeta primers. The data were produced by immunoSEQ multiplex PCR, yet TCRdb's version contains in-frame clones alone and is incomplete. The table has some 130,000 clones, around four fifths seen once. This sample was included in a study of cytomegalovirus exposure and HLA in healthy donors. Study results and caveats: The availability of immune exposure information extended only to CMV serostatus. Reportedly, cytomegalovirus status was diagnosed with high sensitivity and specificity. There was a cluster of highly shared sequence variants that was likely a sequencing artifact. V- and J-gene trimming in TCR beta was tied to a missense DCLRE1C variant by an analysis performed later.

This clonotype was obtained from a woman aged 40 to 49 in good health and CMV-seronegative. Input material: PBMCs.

The CDR3 here is CASSFGTSVQETQYF. For the CDR3, the DNA is TGCGCCAGCAGCTTCGGGACTAGCGTTCAAGAGACCCAGTACTTC. The chain carries TRBV5-1 and TRBJ2-5; 10 bases align to TRBD2. Unmatched junction bases numbered 3, after V lost 2 bases and J lost 2 bases. Looked up from germline, CDR1 is SGHRS and CDR2 is YFSETQ. This CDR3 spans 15 amino acids.